A selection of T cell receptor beta chains follows, all from one sample in a study of a mutant IDH1 vaccine in newly diagnosed glioma. Here immunoSEQ multiplex PCR was the method, and the copy in TCRdb shows in-frame clones only, minus some. This table has 50,000 to 55,000 clones, around 80% appearing once. Antigens of these TCRs are unknown. The sample was PBMCs, taken from a glioma patient whose treatment included an IDH1 peptide vaccine. All receptors come from a man aged 50-60 years with glioma. Both conserved end residues are part of each CDR3. The order of the fields is V gene, J gene, clone size, D gene, CDR3 protein, CDR3 DNA. The D gene is left open where the match is weak. Where a row states a size, it is once, few, many or the class of an expanded clone; other rows omit it.

V gene: TRBV5-6; J gene: TRBJ1-1; clone size: -; D gene: -; CDR3 protein: CASSFYHQDVNEAFF; CDR3 DNA: TGTGCCAGCAGCTTTTACCATCAGGACGTGAATGAAGCTTTCTTT
V gene: TRBV5-1; J gene: TRBJ2-3; clone size: once; D gene: -; CDR3 protein: CASSLDTSTDTQYF; CDR3 DNA: TGCGCCAGCAGCTTAGATACTAGCACAGATACGCAGTATTTT
V gene: TRBV7-8; J gene: TRBJ2-1; clone size: -; D gene: -; CDR3 protein: CASSLERQPNNEQFF; CDR3 DNA: TGTGCCAGCAGCTTAGAACGTCAGCCGAACAATGAGCAGTTCTTC
V gene: TRBV10-3; J gene: TRBJ2-2; clone size: -; D gene: -; CDR3 protein: CAISESQVGANTGELFF; CDR3 DNA: TGTGCCATCAGTGAAAGTCAGGTCGGGGCGAACACCGGGGAGCTGTTTTTT
V gene: TRBV29-1; J gene: TRBJ2-7; clone size: -; D gene: TRBD1; CDR3 protein: CSGLTGGSYEQYF; CDR3 DNA: TGCAGCGGGCTGACAGGGGGCTCCTACGAGCAGTACTTC
V gene: TRBV29-1; J gene: TRBJ2-2; clone size: -; D gene: TRBD2; CDR3 protein: CSVVGLAGNTGELFF; CDR3 DNA: TGCAGCGTTGTCGGACTAGCGGGGAACACCGGGGAGCTGTTTTTT
V gene: TRBV27; J gene: TRBJ2-2; clone size: -; D gene: -; CDR3 protein: CASRNRGGFSGSGELFF; CDR3 DNA: TGTGCCAGCAGAAATAGAGGGGGTTTCTCCGGGTCCGGGGAGCTGTTTTTT
V gene: TRBV7-9; J gene: TRBJ1-2; clone size: -; D gene: -; CDR3 protein: CAAYHTYGYTF; CDR3 DNA: TGTGCCGCATATCACACATATGGCTACACCTTC
V gene: TRBV4-3; J gene: TRBJ2-1; clone size: once; D gene: -; CDR3 protein: CASSQDKGGSYNEQFF; CDR3 DNA: TGCGCCAGCAGCCAAGATAAGGGAGGATCCTACAATGAGCAGTTCTTC
V gene: TRBV6-5; J gene: TRBJ1-4; clone size: -; D gene: -; CDR3 protein: CASSSTGGSEKLFF; CDR3 DNA: TGTGCCAGCAGTTCGACAGGCGGGAGTGAAAAACTGTTTTTT
V gene: TRBV9; J gene: TRBJ2-3; clone size: once; D gene: TRBD1; CDR3 protein: CASSRTGFTDTQYF; CDR3 DNA: TGTGCCAGCAGCAGGACAGGATTTACAGATACGCAGTATTTT
V gene: TRBV27; J gene: TRBJ1-2; clone size: -; D gene: -; CDR3 protein: CASSLTGTHGYTF; CDR3 DNA: TGTGCCAGCAGTCTCACAGGGACACATGGCTACACCTTC
V gene: TRBV7-8; J gene: TRBJ2-1; clone size: -; D gene: -; CDR3 protein: CASSLWQIYNEQFF; CDR3 DNA: TGTGCCAGCAGCTTGTGGCAGATCTACAATGAGCAGTTCTTC
V gene: TRBV2; J gene: TRBJ1-2; clone size: -; D gene: TRBD1; CDR3 protein: CASRETGVYGYTF; CDR3 DNA: TGTGCCAGCAGAGAGACAGGGGTCTATGGCTACACCTTC
V gene: TRBV30; J gene: TRBJ1-2; clone size: -; D gene: -; CDR3 protein: CAWSPGRVYGYTF; CDR3 DNA: TGTGCCTGGAGTCCCGGCAGGGTTTATGGCTACACCTTC
V gene: TRBV5-4; J gene: TRBJ2-3; clone size: -; D gene: TRBD1; CDR3 protein: CASSSYRQGIDTQYF; CDR3 DNA: TGTGCCAGCAGCTCATACCGACAGGGCATCGATACGCAGTATTTT
V gene: TRBV5-1; J gene: TRBJ1-2; clone size: -; D gene: -; CDR3 protein: CASSYGTNPNYGYTF; CDR3 DNA: TGCGCCAGCAGCTACGGGACAAACCCTAACTATGGCTACACCTTC
V gene: TRBV5-1; J gene: TRBJ1-2; clone size: once; D gene: -; CDR3 protein: CASSTDKGYGYTF; CDR3 DNA: TGCGCCAGCAGCACGGACAAGGGCTATGGCTACACCTTC
V gene: TRBV28; J gene: TRBJ1-4; clone size: -; D gene: -; CDR3 protein: CASSSRLEGPDEKLFF; CDR3 DNA: TGTGCCAGCAGTTCGCGACTCGAGGGGCCCGATGAAAAACTGTTTTTT
V gene: TRBV7-9; J gene: TRBJ2-4; clone size: -; D gene: -; CDR3 protein: CASSPSRRNIQYF; CDR3 DNA: TGTGCCAGCAGCCCCTCAAGAAGAAACATTCAGTACTTC
V gene: TRBV9; J gene: TRBJ2-7; clone size: -; D gene: -; CDR3 protein: CASSVSSFYEQYF; CDR3 DNA: TGTGCCAGCAGCGTAAGCTCCTTCTACGAGCAGTACTTC
V gene: TRBV28; J gene: TRBJ1-5; clone size: few; D gene: -; CDR3 protein: CATQILNGDQPQHF; CDR3 DNA: TGTGCCACCCAGATACTTAATGGGGATCAGCCCCAGCATTTT
V gene: TRBV5-1; J gene: TRBJ1-2; clone size: -; D gene: -; CDR3 protein: CASSLVQGNNYGYTF; CDR3 DNA: TGCGCCAGCAGCTTGGTGCAGGGGAATAACTATGGCTACACCTTC
V gene: TRBV19; J gene: TRBJ1-1; clone size: -; D gene: -; CDR3 protein: CASTLSTGLNTEAFF; CDR3 DNA: TGTGCCAGTACCCTTTCTACAGGGTTGAACACTGAAGCTTTCTTT
V gene: TRBV7-2; J gene: TRBJ1-1; clone size: -; D gene: -; CDR3 protein: CASSLTYTEAFF; CDR3 DNA: TGTGCCAGCAGCTTAACCTACACTGAAGCTTTCTTT
V gene: TRBV5-4; J gene: TRBJ1-2; clone size: -; D gene: TRBD1; CDR3 protein: CASSRGDRDDYGYTF; CDR3 DNA: TGTGCCAGCAGCCGGGGGGACAGGGATGACTATGGCTACACCTTC
V gene: TRBV27; J gene: TRBJ2-3; clone size: -; D gene: -; CDR3 protein: CASSFLGSTDTQYF; CDR3 DNA: TGTGCCAGCAGTTTTCTTGGGAGCACAGATACGCAGTATTTT
V gene: TRBV12-5; J gene: TRBJ2-1; clone size: -; D gene: -; CDR3 protein: CASGLGLQQFF; CDR3 DNA: TGTGCTAGTGGTCTGGGACTTCAGCAGTTCTTC
V gene: TRBV28; J gene: TRBJ1-3; clone size: -; D gene: -; CDR3 protein: CASSLSMRNTIYF; CDR3 DNA: TGTGCCAGCAGTTTATCTATGCGAAACACCATATATTTT
V gene: TRBV6-5; J gene: TRBJ1-4; clone size: -; D gene: -; CDR3 protein: CASSPGEMGNEKLFF; CDR3 DNA: TGTGCCAGCAGCCCAGGGGAGATGGGTAATGAAAAACTGTTTTTT
V gene: TRBV6-5; J gene: TRBJ1-4; clone size: -; D gene: -; CDR3 protein: CASSYSGAADKLFF; CDR3 DNA: TGTGCCAGCAGTTACTCGGGGGCGGCCGATAAACTGTTTTTT
V gene: TRBV7-9; J gene: TRBJ2-5; clone size: -; D gene: -; CDR3 protein: CASSLTGSQETQYF; CDR3 DNA: TGTGCCAGCAGCCTCACTGGCTCCCAAGAGACCCAGTACTTC
V gene: TRBV28; J gene: TRBJ1-5; clone size: -; D gene: -; CDR3 protein: CASSSIGSVQPQHF; CDR3 DNA: TGTGCCAGCAGTTCGATAGGGTCCGTGCAGCCCCAGCATTTT
V gene: TRBV6-5; J gene: TRBJ2-1; clone size: -; D gene: -; CDR3 protein: CASIGGVYNEQFF; CDR3 DNA: TGTGCCAGCATCGGCGGGGTTTACAATGAGCAGTTCTTC
V gene: TRBV2; J gene: TRBJ2-7; clone size: -; D gene: -; CDR3 protein: CASRAVSYEQYF; CDR3 DNA: TGTGCCAGCAGGGCAGTTTCCTACGAGCAGTACTTC
V gene: TRBV29-1; J gene: TRBJ2-3; clone size: -; D gene: -; CDR3 protein: CSVPRQGRSTDTQYF; CDR3 DNA: TGCAGCGTCCCCCGGCAGGGACGTAGCACAGATACGCAGTATTTT
V gene: TRBV4-2; J gene: TRBJ2-3; clone size: once; D gene: -; CDR3 protein: CASSLAVSRSLTDTQYF; CDR3 DNA: TGTGCCAGCAGCTTAGCGGTCTCGCGGAGCCTCACAGATACGCAGTATTTT
V gene: TRBV28; J gene: TRBJ1-4; clone size: -; D gene: -; CDR3 protein: CASSTQWGGLHEKLFF; CDR3 DNA: TGTGCCAGCAGTACCCAGTGGGGGGGTTTGCATGAAAAACTGTTTTTT
V gene: TRBV7-9; J gene: TRBJ1-1; clone size: few; D gene: -; CDR3 protein: CASSLTGLSEAFF; CDR3 DNA: TGTGCCAGCAGCTTAACAGGACTGTCTGAAGCTTTCTTT
V gene: TRBV7-9; J gene: TRBJ1-2; clone size: -; D gene: -; CDR3 protein: CASRPTGTYGYTF; CDR3 DNA: TGTGCCAGCAGACCAACAGGGACCTATGGCTACACCTTC